These T cell receptor beta chains were read from a single sample in a study of T cells in Graves' hyperthyroidism and ophthalmopathy. TCRdb ran MiXCR on the multiplex PCR reads and lists one entry per CDR3 protein. Of about 840,000 distinct CDR3 sequences listed, 35% to 45% are singletons. Sequencing was carried out using blood. The receptors here all came from a man aged 18 to 29 with Graves' hyperthyroidism. Both conserved end residues are part of each CDR3. The D gene is left open where the match is weak. Only part of the rows carry a size: once, few, many, or a class if the clone is expanded.

>TRBJ1-2|.|TRBV20-1|.
TGCAGTGCTCTCAGGGCCAGCGTCTCTGGCTACACCTTC
CSALRASVSGYTF
>TRBJ2-7|.|TRBV5-1|few
TGCGCCAGCAGCTTGGGAGAAGGTCTCGACGAGCAGTACTTC
CASSLGEGLDEQYF
>TRBJ1-1|.|TRBV7-9|many
TGTGCCAGCAGCTTAGAGGCGGGGGGCCAGGTTTTCTTT
CASSLEAGGQVFF
>TRBJ1-1|.|TRBV20-1|few
TGCAGTGCTAGTAAGCAGGCCCTCACGGCTGAAGCTTTCTTT
CSASKQALTAEAFF
>TRBJ1-1|.|TRBV7-9|.
TGTGCCAGCAGTGCTAGAACCAGCTTGAACACTGAAGCTTTCTTT
CASSARTSLNTEAFF
>TRBJ2-7|.|TRBV13|.
TGTGCCAGCAGCTTAGACCCTCACTCCTACGAGCAGTACTTC
CASSLDPHSYEQYF
>TRBJ1-5|.|TRBV2|.
TGCGCCAGCAGTCCCGGGACCCGGAAAAATCAGCCCCAGCATTTT
CASSPGTRKNQPQHF
>TRBJ1-6|TRBD1|TRBV11-2|.
TGTGCCAGCCAGGGGGCAAATTCACCCCTCCACTTT
CASQGANSPLHF
>TRBJ1-2|TRBD1|TRBV20-1|few
TGCAGTGCTAGGGGGGACAGGGCTGGCTACACCTTC
CSARGDRAGYTF
>TRBJ1-1|TRBD1|TRBV29-1|.
TGCGGCGTTCCGGGACAGCTTGTCGGGGGCACTGAAGCTTTCTTT
CGVPGQLVGGTEAFF
>TRBJ1-4|.|TRBV6-5|once
TGTGCCAGCAGTTACGCCGGGGCGACTAATGAAAAACTGTTTTTT
CASSYAGATNEKLFF
>TRBJ1-6|.|TRBV13|many
TGTGCCAGCAGCTCGGACAGTAATTCACCCCTCCACTTT
CASSSDSNSPLHF
>TRBJ1-4|.|TRBV12-5|.
TGTGCTAGTGGTTTGGGCGCCCTTGCGGGGGAAAAACTGTTTTTT
CASGLGALAGEKLFF
>TRBJ2-7|.|TRBV7-2|few
TGTGCCAGCAGCTCCGAGGTTACAGGAACCTACGAGCAGTACTTC
CASSSEVTGTYEQYF
>TRBJ1-1|TRBD1|TRBV29-1|few
TGCAGCGTTTTACGGGACAGGGCGAACACTGAAGCTTTCTTT
CSVLRDRANTEAFF
>TRBJ2-7|.|TRBV11-2|.
TGTGCCAGCACCTACGATAGGACGGGGGTCTACGAGCAGTACTTC
CASTYDRTGVYEQYF
>TRBJ1-6|TRBD1|TRBV19|.
TGTGCCAGTAGACCTCCGACAGGGACGAGTTCACCCCTCCACTTT
CASRPPTGTSSPLHF
>TRBJ2-2|TRBD1|TRBV20-1|few
TGCAGTGCGCAGGGGGCGACGAACACCGGGGAGCTGTTTTTT
CSAQGATNTGELFF
>TRBJ1-1|.|TRBV7-9|.
TGTGCCAGCAGCAGGCTGACGGAGTTTTTTATGAACACTGAAGCTTTCTTT
CASSRLTEFFMNTEAFF
>TRBJ1-2|.|TRBV9|.
TGTGCCAGCAGCGTAGGACAGGTTCAGGGCTACACCTTC
CASSVGQVQGYTF
>TRBJ2-6|.|TRBV7-9|.
TGTGCCAGCAGCCTACCAAGGGAGAACGTCCTGACTTTC
CASSLPRENVLTF
>TRBJ1-5|TRBD1|TRBV19|.
TGTGCCAGTGAGCGAGGCGGCAGGGGGTATAGCAATCAGCCCCAGCATTTT
CASERGGRGYSNQPQHF
>TRBJ1-2|.|TRBV5-1|many
TGCGCCACACCTGGGCAATACTATGGCTACACCTTC
CATPGQYYGYTF
>TRBJ2-5|.|TRBV4-3|many
TGCGCCAGCAGCCAGGGGACCGCTAGAAGGGAGACCCAGTACTTC
CASSQGTARRETQYF
>TRBJ1-1|TRBD1|TRBV9|.
TGTGCCAGCAGGCCGAACAGGGGAGGAACTGAAGCTTTCTTT
CASRPNRGGTEAFF
>TRBJ1-2|TRBD1|TRBV25-1|many
TGTGCCAGCAGGGACAGGGTTAACTATGGCTACACCTTC
CASRDRVNYGYTF
>TRBJ1-6|.|TRBV12-3/TRBV12-4|.
TGTGCCAGCAGCCACCGAGGGGGGAACTCACCCCTCCACTTT
CASSHRGGNSPLHF
>TRBJ1-1|.|TRBV10-3|.
TGTGCCATCAGTGGAGCGGGCGGGAACACTGAAGCTTTCTTT
CAISGAGGNTEAFF
>TRBJ1-1|.|TRBV9|few
TGTGCCAGCAGCTCGACCGGGAGGGGAGGGACTGAAGCTTTCTTT
CASSSTGRGGTEAFF
>TRBJ1-1|TRBD1|TRBV2|.
TGTGCCAGCGAGTGGGAGGGGGCTACAAACACTGAAGCTTTCTTT
CASEWEGATNTEAFF
>TRBJ2-7|.|TRBV7-2|many
TGTGCCAGCAGCACGTCGCTCGGGGGCAGCTCCTACGAGCAGTACTTC
CASSTSLGGSSYEQYF
>TRBJ2-7|TRBD1|TRBV12-3/TRBV12-4|.
TGTGCCAGCAGTTTCGACAGGGGCCTCGGCGAGCAGTACTTC
CASSFDRGLGEQYF
>TRBJ1-6|TRBD1|TRBV20-1|many
TGCAGTGCCCCCAGGACAGGGGTGAATTCACCCCTCCACTTT
CSAPRTGVNSPLHF
>TRBJ1-5|.|TRBV25-1|.
TGTGCCAGCAGTGAATCGTCTCAGCCCCAGCATTTT
CASSESSQPQHF
>TRBJ2-3|TRBD2|TRBV5-5|.
TGTGCCAGCAGCTTCATGGGACTAGCGGGGGAGACAGATACGCAGTATTTT
CASSFMGLAGETDTQYF
>TRBJ2-7|TRBD1|TRBV2|few
TGTGCCAGTAATTTAAGGACAGGGGGCCACGAGCAGTACTTC
CASNLRTGGHEQYF